This entry lists 18 T cell receptor beta chains sequenced from one sample in a study of T cells after yellow fever vaccination. TCRdb called the 5' RACE reads again in MiXCR, with one record for every CDR3 protein. The sample includes 620,000 or so distinct CDR3 sequences, 12% of them seen just once. Material: PBMCs, obtained on the day of the yellow fever booster vaccination. These receptors were collected from a man in his thirties or forties who received the YFV17D yellow fever vaccine.

With regard to this clonotype: Just one base apart from a much larger clone, this may be a read error. The CDR3 region has the DNA TGCAGCGTCGGACTAGCGGGAGGGGCGAGCAAAGATACGCAGTATTTT. Its translation is CSVGLAGGASKDTQYF. V and J are TRBV29-1 and TRBJ2-3; the match to TRBD2 covers 15 bases. CDR3 size: 16 residues. Germline CDR1 is SQVTM and CDR2 is ANQGSEA.

The chain recombines TRBV29-1 with TRBJ2-1; 7 bases are a match to TRBD1. CDR3 length equals 11 residues. CDR1 is SQVTM, CDR2 ANQGSEA, per germline. J gave up 6 bases and V 6 bases, and 2 bases lay outside the gene matches. CDR3 in amino acids: CSVTGPNEQFF. The CDR3 DNA is TGCAGCGTGACAGGGCCCAATGAGCAGTTCTTC.

This chain uses TRBV2 with TRBJ2-5; 9 nucleotides match TRBD2. V shed 8 bases, J shed 5 bases, and the junction held 6 bases outside the gene matches. This CDR3 has 13 residues. Germline loops: CDR1 SNHLY, CDR2 FYNNEI. The CDR3 DNA follows: TGTGCCAGCGAGCGGGAGGCGGGGGAGACCCAGTACTTC. Translating gives CASEREAGETQYF.

The table lists this clonotype with a few counts. The chain uses TRBV5-4 and TRBJ2-5; D is undetermined. The ends were cut back, 0 bases at V and 6 bases at J, with 9 bases in the middle. This CDR3 has 13 residues. Germline V gives CDR1 SGHNT, CDR2 YYREEE (reference sequence). The CDR3 bases are TGTGCCAGCAGCTTGGAGTACGGAAAGACCCAGTACTTC. Translation: CASSLEYGKTQYF.

The table lists this clonotype with a few counts. A much larger clone differs by one base, so this may be a read error. The chain couples TRBV12-3 or TRBV12-4 to TRBJ2-2; 13 bases fit TRBD2. This CDR3 spans 18 amino acids. CDR3 bases: TGTGCCCGCAGTTCCCGCAGACTAGCGGGAGGCCTCACCGGGGAGCTGTTTTTT. Its protein is CARSSRRLAGGLTGELFF.

This clonotype was seen a few times. This sequence joins TRBV7-2 and TRBJ2-7; D possibly corresponds to TRBD1 (5 bases). Trimming took off 5 bases at V and 3 bases at J, with 14 bases between the two ends. Germline V gene lookup returns CDR1 SGHTA and CDR2 FQGNSA. This CDR3 spans 14 amino acids. In nucleotides, the CDR3 is TGTGCCAGCAGCGTAGGGGCAAGAAACTACGAGCAGTACTTC. Protein: CASSVGARNYEQYF.

The chain couples TRBV28 to TRBJ2-1, with TRBD2 identical over 13 bases. Germline V gene data show CDR1 as MDHEN and CDR2 as SYDVKM. V gave up 7 bases and J gave up 10 bases; unmatched junction bases: 7. The CDR3 is 14 residues long. The CDR3, as DNA: TGTGCCAGCACACTAGCGGGAGGGCCGGGAGAGCAGTTCTTC. It specifies CASTLAGGPGEQFF.

The chain links TRBV7-9 to TRBJ2-1; TRBD2 aligns across 9 bases. The CDR3 contains 15 residues. Germline V gene sequence: CDR1 SEHNR, CDR2 FQNEAQ (reference sequence). With 2 bases clipped from V and 8 bases from J, the junction kept 7 bases outside the gene matches. The CDR3 region has the DNA TGTGCCAGCAGCTTATATGCGGGAGGGAAGGATGAGCAGTTCTTC. Translating it yields CASSLYAGGKDEQFF.

In this sample, this clonotype turned up a few times. The V and J genes are TRBV5-6 and TRBJ1-2, with D perhaps matching TRBD1 (5 bases). The germline CDR1 and CDR2 sequences are SGHDT and YYEEEE. V lost 5 bases to trimming and J lost 4 bases, with 9 bases between them. The CDR3 runs to 12 residues. DNA for the CDR3: TGTGCCAGCAGGGGGGTCCCCTATGGCTACACCTTC. It yields the protein CASRGVPYGYTF.

This clonotype was counted a single time. This rearrangement joins TRBV19 to TRBJ2-1; the D gene is possibly TRBD2 (5 bases). The length of the CDR3 is 12 residues. V was shortened by 7 bases and J by 10 bases, with 14 bases between the two germline ends. In germline, CDR1 is LNHDA, CDR2 SQIVND (reference sequence). CDR3 coding DNA: TGTGCCAGTACCTCCTTCCGGAGGGAGCAGTTCTTC. Translation gives CASTSFRREQFF.

The sample holds a few counts of this clonotype. This chain joins TRBV6-5 and TRBJ2-7; D gene ambiguous. Germline V CDR1 and CDR2: MNHEY, SVGAGI. This CDR3 region has 15 residues. Trimming stripped 2 bases from V and 2 bases from J, with 13 bases between. DNA of the CDR3: TGTGCCAGCAGTTACCTTAGCATGGCCGCCTACGAGCAGTACTTC. It specifies CASSYLSMAAYEQYF.

This clonotype was seen a handful of times. This chain links TRBV7-8 with TRBJ2-3; D not certain. V was clipped by 4 bases and J by 10 bases, with 18 bases between them. The CDR3 is 14 residues long. Per the germline V gene, CDR1 is SGHVS and CDR2 is FQNEAQ. The CDR3 bases are TGTGCCAGCAGCTCCCGACTTCAAACCTGGGCGCAGTATTTT. Protein sequence: CASSSRLQTWAQYF.

This clonotype was observed a handful of times. The gene calls are TRBV20-1 and TRBJ2-7; TRBD1 aligns across 11 bases. CDR1 and CDR2 from the germline V gene are DFQATT and SNEGSKA (reference sequence). The CDR3 consists of 16 residues. V lost 3 bases, J lost 4 bases, and 11 bases stayed unmatched. The CDR3 loop reads CSARVHGQGAVYEQYF. CDR3 coding DNA: TGCAGTGCTAGGGTGCATGGACAGGGGGCGGTTTACGAGCAGTACTTC.

This clonotype was counted a few times. The chain uses TRBV15 and TRBJ1-1; maybe TRBD1 (6 bases). V lost 5 bases and J 4 bases, leaving 11 bases between the germline ends. Germline CDR1 reads LNHNV; CDR2 reads YYDKDF (reference sequence). CDR3 length: 13 residues. CDR3 coding DNA: TGTGCCACCAGCCCGAGGGGGGCCACTGAAGCTTTCTTT. Its translation is CATSPRGATEAFF. Filled out from reference TRBV15 and TRBJ1-1, the complete variable domain reads DAMVIQNPRYQVTQFGKPVTLSCSQTLNHNVMYWYQQKSSQAPKLLFHYYDKDFNNEADTPDNFQSRRPNTSFCFLDIRSPGLGDTAMYLCATSPRGATEAFFGQGTRLTVV.

This chain links TRBV7-2 with TRBJ2-1; D possibly uses TRBD1 or TRBD2 (5 bases each). The length of the CDR3 is 14 residues. Between the trimmed V and J ends, which lost 5 bases and 9 bases, there was a span of 17 bases. Germline-derived CDR1 and CDR2 are SGHTA and FQGNSA. CDR3 coding DNA: TGTGCCAGCAGCAAATCCGGGACCTCGAGTGAGCAGTTCTTC. Residues: CASSKSGTSSEQFF.

This clonotype was counted at least ten times. The rearrangement joins TRBV15 to TRBJ2-3; the match to TRBD2 covers 10 bases. The CDR3 is made up of 17 amino acids. Per germline, CDR1 LNHNV and CDR2 YYDKDF (reference sequence). Losses at the gene ends were 4 bases for V and 9 bases for J; bases not matched to a gene: 16. As DNA, the CDR3 is TGTGCCACCAGCATGGATACTAGCGGGAAAAGACTGGGGACGCAGTATTTT. Translated: CATSMDTSGKRLGTQYF.

This clonotype has a handful of counts. This chain's CDR3 is CSVTRGNTGELFF. CDR3 sequence (DNA): TGCAGCGTTACCAGGGGTAACACCGGGGAGCTGTTTTTT. This chain connects TRBV29-1 to TRBJ2-2; possible D gene TRBD1, 6 bases. This CDR3 spans 13 amino acids. Germline lookup yields CDR1 SQVTM and CDR2 ANQGSEA. Trimming removed 5 bases at V and 2 bases at J, with 9 bases between.

V gene TRBV2 combines with J gene TRBJ2-3, with D hard to call. V dropped 6 bases and J dropped 3 bases, with 13 bases sitting between them. This CDR3 has 14 amino acids. The germline V gene has CDR1 SNHLY and CDR2 FYNNEI. The CDR3 loop is CASSGPWRTDTQYF. The CDR3 DNA sequence: TGTGCCAGCAGCGGTCCGTGGCGGACAGATACGCAGTATTTT.